One and the same sample provided the 21 T cell receptor beta chains below, sequenced in a study of CD8+ T cells in alopecia areata (dated by TCRdb to 2017 to 2018). The sample's treatment or condition label, decoded: oral pan-JAK inhibitor, 5-10 mg twice daily. The library was built by means of the immunoSEQ multiplex PCR assay. To provide template for TCR sequencing, every sample had RNA extracted and reverse transcribed into cDNA. The table was pulled from immuneACCESS by TCRdb, which kept in-frame rearrangements only. Such tables lose some clones; where checked, under half of the loss comes from unresolved V genes, and the rest has no known cause. Counted in this sample were over 60,000 clones; approximately 44% of them appeared once. Roughly 22% of the sample rests with the top ten. The material sequenced was CD8+ T cells sorted from blood, taken at approximately week 36, from a patient treated with tofacitinib. These receptors originate from a human donor with alopecia areata.

This chain links TRBV14 with TRBJ1-1; 7 nucleotides agree with TRBD1. The CDR3 extends over 14 amino acids. Germline V gene sequence: CDR1 SGHDN, CDR2 FVKESK. The ends lost 5 bases at V and 4 bases at J; junction bases unmatched: 7. CDR3 DNA: TGTGCCAGCAGCTTTTATAACAGGGGCACTGAAGCTTTCTTT. It codes for CASSFYNRGTEAFF.

This clone has only a few counts. The chain combines TRBV4-1 with TRBJ2-1; 7 nucleotides agree with TRBD2. This CDR3 is 14 amino acids long. The germline gives CDR1 MGHRA, CDR2 YSYEKL. Germline trimming cut 4 bases from V and 7 bases from J; bases unmatched to any gene: 7. The CDR3 spells CASSPARGGNEQFF. The CDR3 DNA follows: TGCGCCAGCAGCCCTGCCCGGGGAGGGAATGAGCAGTTCTTC.

This rearrangement joins TRBV29-1 to TRBJ1-1, with no clear D. Germline CDR1 reads SQVTM; CDR2 reads ANQGSEA. The CDR3 length is 14 residues. The V and J ends lost 8 bases and 0 bases respectively, with 16 bases between them. CDR3 DNA sequence: TGCAGCTCCGAGCCCCTTTACATGAACACTGAAGCTTTCTTT. It yields the protein CSSEPLYMNTEAFF. The full variable domain, rest sourced from reference TRBV29-1 and TRBJ1-1, is SAVISQKPSRDICQRGTSLTIQCQVDSQVTMMFWYRQQPGQSLTLIATANQGSEATYESGFVIDKFPISRPNLTFSTLTVSNMSPEDSSIYLCSSEPLYMNTEAFFGQGTRLTVV.

This clone has only one observation. The J gene is TRBJ2-7, the V gene TRBV2, with 8 nucleotides matching TRBD1. The V segment lost 7 bases and the J segment 3 bases; nucleotides outside the gene matches: 5. The CDR3 is 13 amino acids. CDR1 is SNHLY, CDR2 FYNNEI, per germline. The DNA for the CDR3 is TGTGCCAGCACTGGACAGGGCAGCTACGAGCAGTACTTC. This sequence encodes CASTGQGSYEQYF.

This clone was seen a few times. This sequence joins TRBV6-6 and TRBJ2-2; TRBD2 agrees at 12 bases. CDR3 length: 15 residues. CDR1 MNHNY and CDR2 SVGAGI come from the germline V gene (reference sequence). Germline trimming cut 6 bases from V and 6 bases from J; bases unmatched to any gene: 5. The CDR3 sequence is CASRYGTSGSGELFF. CDR3 DNA: TGTGCCAGCAGATATGGGACTAGCGGGTCCGGGGAGCTGTTTTTT.

V gene TRBV6-1 combines with J gene TRBJ2-2; no clear D. Trimming stripped 4 bases from V and 6 bases from J, with 12 bases between. This CDR3 is 14 amino acids long. From germline, CDR1 is MNHNS and CDR2 SASEGT. The DNA of the CDR3 is TGTGCCAGCAGTGCTAGTAGCTCACCCGGGGAGCTGTTTTTT. This gives the protein CASSASSSPGELFF.

As DNA, the CDR3 is TGCAGCGTTGAAGCGGGAGGAGGCTACGAGCAGTACTTC. It encodes CSVEAGGGYEQYF. This sequence joins TRBV29-1 and TRBJ2-7; 7 bases line up with TRBD2. The CDR3 has 13 amino acids. The V gene's germline CDR1 is SQVTM and CDR2 ANQGSEA. V lost 1 base to trimming and J lost 3 bases; unmatched junction nucleotides: 3.

This clone was seen more than once but under ten times. The chain recombines TRBV5-6 with TRBJ2-1, with 13 nucleotides matching TRBD2. CDR1 and CDR2 (germline): SGHDT, YYEEEE. J was trimmed by 7 bases and V by 1 base; bases with no gene match: 2. The length of the CDR3 is 15 residues. Here the CDR3 DNA reads TGTGCCAGCAGCTTGACTAGCGGGAGGGGGAATGAGCAGTTCTTC. Protein: CASSLTSGRGNEQFF.

The chain links TRBV5-6 to TRBJ2-6; unclear D gene. Per the germline V gene, CDR1 is SGHDT and CDR2 is YYEEEE. V gave up 1 base and J gave up 0 bases, with 5 bases separating them. This CDR3 is built from 15 residues. CDR3 nucleotide sequence: TGTGCCAGCAGCTTGAGCCACTCTGGGGCCAACGTCCTGACTTTC. This encodes CASSLSHSGANVLTF.

The J gene is TRBJ2-7, the V gene TRBV19, with 9 bases lining up with TRBD2. The CDR3 is 14 amino acids. V shed 5 bases, J shed 6 bases, and the junction held 8 bases outside the gene matches. Looked up from germline, CDR1 is LNHDA and CDR2 is SQIVND (reference sequence). CDR3 protein: CASSPGTSTGEQYF. The CDR3 DNA reads as TGTGCCAGTAGTCCCGGGACTAGCACGGGCGAGCAGTACTTC.

The V gene is TRBV6-5, the J gene TRBJ2-7; 10 bases are a match to TRBD2. J lost 3 bases, V lost 8 bases, and 4 bases had no gene match. The CDR3 sequence is 13 residues long. Germline V lookup: CDR1 MNHEY, CDR2 SVGAGI. The CDR3 loop is CASGTSASYEQYF. The CDR3 DNA sequence: TGTGCCAGCGGGACTAGCGCAAGCTACGAGCAGTACTTC.

This clone was seen more than once but under ten times. The chain carries TRBV30 and TRBJ2-2; 11 bases are shared with TRBD2. The germline CDR1 and CDR2 sequences are GTSNPN and SVGIG (reference sequence). The CDR3 is 14 residues long. Trimming took 4 bases from V and 4 from J; bases not matched to a gene: 2. The CDR3, as DNA: TGTGCCTGGAATAGCGGGAGGGGCACCGGGGAGCTGTTTTTT. It translates to CAWNSGRGTGELFF.

This clone has only a few counts. The chain carries TRBV5-1 and TRBJ2-7; D is unclear. The length of the CDR3 is 15 residues. V was cut by 4 bases and J by 2 bases, with 16 bases left in between. The germline V gene has CDR1 SGHRS and CDR2 YFSETQ. The CDR3 DNA follows: TGCGCCAGCAGCGATGTACGACAACGGACCTACGAGCAGTACTTC. Protein: CASSDVRQRTYEQYF. The variable domain in full, completed from reference TRBV5-1 and TRBJ2-7, reads KAGVTQTPRYLIKTRGQQVTLSCSPISGHRSVSWYQQTPGQGLQFLFEYFSETQRNKGNFPGRFSGRQFSNSRSEMNVSTLELGDSALYLCASSDVRQRTYEQYFGPGTRLTVT.

The rearrangement uses TRBV21-1 and TRBJ2-2; the table calls TRBD2, which could not be checked here. TRBV21-1 is recorded as a pseudogene. The CDR3 loop spans 14 amino acids. In DNA form, the CDR3 reads TGTGCCAGCCTCGGGAGCGTAGTCACCGGGGAGCTGTTTTTT. Translation: CASLGSVVTGELFF.

The count of this clone is one. V is TRBV19 and J is TRBJ2-5; tentative D call: TRBD2 (5 bases). The V end lost 6 bases, the J end lost 5 bases, and 19 bases lay between the germline ends. This CDR3 is 15 amino acids long. Germline values: CDR1 LNHDA, CDR2 SQIVND (reference sequence). The DNA for the CDR3 is TGTGCCAGTAGATCCATCTTCCCCTGGGAGGAGACCCAGTACTTC. This encodes CASRSIFPWEETQYF.

This clone has more than one count but fewer than ten. Other DNA sequences in the same sample also yield this CDR3. J is TRBJ1-1 and V is TRBV6-5, with 7 bases fitting TRBD1. The CDR3 extends over 13 amino acids. The V segment lost 6 bases and the J segment 2 bases; nucleotides outside the gene matches: 3. The germline gives CDR1 MNHEY, CDR2 SVGAGI. The CDR3 here is CASSYRGNTEAFF. CDR3 in DNA: TGTGCCAGCAGCTACAGGGGTAACACTGAAGCTTTCTTT.

The CDR3 loop is CASSLSFGGSASLTDTQYF. Written as DNA, the CDR3 is TGTGCCAGCAGCTTGAGCTTTGGTGGTTCCGCTTCCCTCACAGATACGCAGTATTTT. V gene TRBV5-6 combines with J gene TRBJ2-3, with D unresolved. V lost 1 base to trimming and J lost 2 bases, with 23 bases between them. Germline CDR1 is SGHDT and CDR2 is YYEEEE. The CDR3 extends over 19 amino acids. The variable domain in full, with the rest retrieved from reference TRBV5-6 and TRBJ2-3, is DAGVTQSPTHLIKTRGQQVTLRCSPKSGHDTVSWYQQALGQGPQFIFQYYEEEERQRGNFPDRFSGHQFPNYSSELNVNALLLGDSALYLCASSLSFGGSASLTDTQYFGPGTRLTVL.

This clone turned up a few times. The rearrangement joins TRBV7-9 to TRBJ2-4; tentatively, D is TRBD1 or TRBD2 (6 bases each). Trimming left V 11 bases short and J 9 bases short, with 17 bases between. The germline V gene has CDR1 SEHNR and CDR2 FQNEAQ (reference sequence). The CDR3 has 12 amino acids. The CDR3 sequence is CASVGGRSIQYF. The CDR3 DNA reads as TGTGCCTCTGTAGGGGGGAGGAGCATTCAGTACTTC.

The J gene is TRBJ1-5, the V gene TRBV7-2; D uncertain. Trimming left V 0 bases short and J 3 bases short, with 3 bases between. Germline values: CDR1 SGHTA, CDR2 FQGNSA. The length of the CDR3 is 13 residues. CDR3: CASSLADNQPQHF. Here the CDR3 DNA reads TGTGCCAGCAGCTTAGCCGACAATCAGCCCCAGCATTTT. Using reference TRBV7-2 and TRBJ1-5 for the parts outside the CDR3, the full variable domain is GAGVSQSPSNKVTEKGKDVELRCDPISGHTALYWYRQSLGQGLEFLIYFQGNSAPDKSGLPSDRFSAERTGGSVSTLTIQRTQQEDSAVYLCASSLADNQPQHFGDGTRLSIL.

The sample holds a few counts of this clone. V and J are TRBV5-1 and TRBJ1-2; 7 nucleotides line up with TRBD1. The V gene end was trimmed by 0 bases and the J gene end by 7 bases; junction bases not matched to a gene: 6. Germline CDR1 reads SGHRS; CDR2 reads YFSETQ. The CDR3 totals 14 residues. The CDR3 loop reads CASSLGTGDFGYTF. The CDR3 bases are TGCGCCAGCAGCTTGGGAACAGGGGATTTTGGCTACACCTTC.

This clone was observed a few times. The chain is built from TRBV5-6 and TRBJ2-3; 9 positions agree with TRBD2. Per the germline V gene, CDR1 is SGHDT and CDR2 is YYEEEE. The ends lost 7 bases at V and 2 bases at J; junction bases unmatched: 5. The CDR3 totals 14 residues. CDR3 coding DNA: TGTGCCAGCGCCCTAGCGGGGACCACAGATACGCAGTATTTT. This gives the protein CASALAGTTDTQYF.